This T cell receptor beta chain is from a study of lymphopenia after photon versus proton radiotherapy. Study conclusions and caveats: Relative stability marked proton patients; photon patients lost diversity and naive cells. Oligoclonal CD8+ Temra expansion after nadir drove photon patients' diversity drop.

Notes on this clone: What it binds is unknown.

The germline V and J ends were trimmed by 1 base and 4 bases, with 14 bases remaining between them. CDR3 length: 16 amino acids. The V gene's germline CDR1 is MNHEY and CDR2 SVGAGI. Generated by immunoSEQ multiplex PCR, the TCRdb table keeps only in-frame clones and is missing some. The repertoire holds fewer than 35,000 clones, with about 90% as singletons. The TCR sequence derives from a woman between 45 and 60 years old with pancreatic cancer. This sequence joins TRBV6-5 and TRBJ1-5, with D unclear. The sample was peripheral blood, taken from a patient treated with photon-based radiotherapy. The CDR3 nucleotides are TGTGCCAGCAGTTACTACCCTAACCCAAGGAATCAGCCCCAGCATTTT. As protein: CASSYYPNPRNQPQHF.